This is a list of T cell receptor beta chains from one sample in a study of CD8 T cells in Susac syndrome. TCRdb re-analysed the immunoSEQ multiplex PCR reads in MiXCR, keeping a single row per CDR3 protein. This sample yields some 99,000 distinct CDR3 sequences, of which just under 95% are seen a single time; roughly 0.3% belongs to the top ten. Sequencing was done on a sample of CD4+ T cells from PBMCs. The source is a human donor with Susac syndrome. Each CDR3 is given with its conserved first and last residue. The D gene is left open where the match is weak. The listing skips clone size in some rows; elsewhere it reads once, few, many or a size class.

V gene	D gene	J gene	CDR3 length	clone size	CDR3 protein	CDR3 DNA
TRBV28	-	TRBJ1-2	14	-	CASTLTALGYGYTF	TGTGCCAGCACCTTAACCGCCCTCGGGTATGGCTACACCTTC
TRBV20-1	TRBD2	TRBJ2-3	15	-	CSASLTSGGTDTQYF	TGCAGTGCTAGCCTAACTAGCGGCGGCACAGATACGCAGTATTTT
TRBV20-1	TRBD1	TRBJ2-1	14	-	CSAREAGGRNEQFF	TGCAGTGCTAGAGAGGCAGGGGGACGTAATGAGCAGTTCTTC
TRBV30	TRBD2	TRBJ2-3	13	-	CACSGGVGDTQYF	TGTGCCTGCAGCGGGGGGGTGGGAGATACGCAGTATTTT
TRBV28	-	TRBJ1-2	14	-	CASTEGTGIYGYTF	TGTGCCAGCACCGAAGGGACGGGGATCTATGGCTACACCTTC
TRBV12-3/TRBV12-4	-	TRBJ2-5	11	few	CASSFKETQYF	TGTGCCAGCAGTTTTAAGGAGACCCAGTACTTC
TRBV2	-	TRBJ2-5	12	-	CASSGLGETQYF	TGTGCCAGCAGTGGCCTGGGGGAGACCCAGTACTTC
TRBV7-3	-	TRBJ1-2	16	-	CASSLVGQGGENGYTF	TGTGCCAGCAGCTTAGTCGGGCAGGGTGGTGAAAATGGCTACACCTTC
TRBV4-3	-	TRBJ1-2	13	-	CASSQVGLYGYTF	TGCGCCAGCAGCCAAGTCGGACTCTATGGCTACACCTTC
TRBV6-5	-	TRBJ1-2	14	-	CASSYSGDIYGYTF	TGTGCCAGCAGTTACTCTGGGGACATCTATGGCTACACCTTC
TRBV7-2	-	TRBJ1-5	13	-	CASSAVGGQPQHF	TGTGCCAGCAGCGCCGTGGGGGGGCAGCCCCAGCATTTT
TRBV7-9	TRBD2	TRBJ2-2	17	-	CASSPNRGGVNTGELFF	TGTGCCAGCAGCCCGAATCGCGGGGGGGTGAACACCGGGGAGCTGTTTTTT
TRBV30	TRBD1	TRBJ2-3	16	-	CAWSVGQAQGTDTQYF	TGTGCCTGGAGTGTCGGACAGGCCCAGGGCACAGATACGCAGTATTTT
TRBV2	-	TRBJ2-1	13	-	CASSPSTGQNMFF	TGTGCCAGCAGCCCTTCTACGGGTCAAAATATGTTCTTC
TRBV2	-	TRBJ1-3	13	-	CASRDSSGNTIYF	TGTGCCAGCAGGGACAGCTCTGGAAACACCATATATTTT
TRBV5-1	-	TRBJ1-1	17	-	CASSLDRAIPMNTEAFF	TGCGCCAGCAGCTTGGACAGGGCGATACCCATGAACACTGAAGCTTTCTTT
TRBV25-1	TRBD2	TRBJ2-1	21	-	CASSEVQTGTSGEIPYNEQFF	TGTGCCAGCAGTGAAGTTCAAACCGGGACTAGCGGGGAGATACCCTACAATGAGCAGTTCTTC
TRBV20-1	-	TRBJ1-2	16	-	CSARDPRRTAGYGYTF	TGCAGTGCTAGAGATCCCCGCCGGACAGCTGGCTATGGCTACACCTTC
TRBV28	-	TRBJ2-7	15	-	CASPPTRDGPYEQYF	TGTGCCAGCCCCCCAACGCGGGACGGTCCCTACGAGCAGTACTTC
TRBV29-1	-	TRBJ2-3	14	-	CSVFRDRGTDTQYF	TGCAGCGTTTTCCGAGACAGAGGCACAGATACGCAGTATTTT
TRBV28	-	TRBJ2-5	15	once	CASSPGLPRGETQYF	TGTGCCAGCAGTCCGGGACTCCCTAGGGGAGAGACCCAGTACTTC
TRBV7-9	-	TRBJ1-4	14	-	CASSLGQDNEKLFF	TGTGCCAGCAGCTTAGGACAGGATAATGAAAAACTGTTTTTT
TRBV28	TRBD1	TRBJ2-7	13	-	CASSFIQGGEQYF	TGTGCCAGCAGTTTTATACAGGGGGGTGAGCAGTACTTC
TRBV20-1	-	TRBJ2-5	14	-	CSAIRDSSGETQYF	TGCAGTGCTATCCGGGACTCGTCAGGGGAGACCCAGTACTTC
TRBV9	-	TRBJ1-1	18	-	CASSVGGLEWVMNTEAFF	TGTGCCAGCAGCGTAGGGGGGCTCGAATGGGTCATGAACACTGAAGCTTTCTTT
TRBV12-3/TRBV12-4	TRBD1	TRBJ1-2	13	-	CASRLTGNYGYTF	TGTGCCAGCAGACTGACAGGGAACTATGGCTACACCTTC
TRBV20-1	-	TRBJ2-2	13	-	CSARLQLTGELFF	TGCAGTGCTAGACTACAGCTCACCGGGGAGCTGTTTTTT
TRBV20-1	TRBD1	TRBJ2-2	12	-	CGRTGEDGELFF	TGCGGACGGACAGGGGAGGACGGGGAGCTGTTTTTT
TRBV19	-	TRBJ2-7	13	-	CASSMVQFYEQYF	TGTGCCAGTAGTATGGTCCAATTCTACGAGCAGTACTTC
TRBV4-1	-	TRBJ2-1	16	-	CASSQEGAGTKNEQFF	TGCGCCAGCAGCCAAGAGGGGGCCGGGACTAAGAATGAGCAGTTCTTC
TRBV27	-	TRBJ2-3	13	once	CASSLSPSDTQYF	TGTGCCAGCAGTTTATCCCCCTCGGATACGCAGTATTTT
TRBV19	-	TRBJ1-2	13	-	CASSSSTNYGYTF	TGTGCCAGTAGTTCCAGTACGAACTATGGCTACACCTTC
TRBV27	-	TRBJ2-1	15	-	CASIKSGTRRNEQFF	TGTGCCAGCATTAAAAGCGGGACACGAAGGAATGAGCAGTTCTTC
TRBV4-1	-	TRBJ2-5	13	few	CASSQVFGETQYF	TGCGCCAGCAGCCAAGTTTTCGGCGAGACCCAGTACTTC
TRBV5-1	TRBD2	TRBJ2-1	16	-	CASSGERGVLSNEQFF	TGCGCCAGCAGCGGTGAGCGGGGGGTACTTTCAAATGAGCAGTTCTTC
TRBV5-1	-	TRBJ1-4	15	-	CASSSAGSRQEKLFF	TGCGCCAGCAGCTCTGCGGGATCTCGGCAGGAAAAACTGTTTTTT
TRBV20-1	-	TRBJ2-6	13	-	CSAPGSGANVLTF	TGCAGTGCCCCCGGCTCTGGGGCCAACGTCCTGACTTTC
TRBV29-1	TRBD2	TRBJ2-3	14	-	CSVEGLVSTDTQYF	TGCAGCGTTGAGGGACTAGTGAGCACAGATACGCAGTATTTT
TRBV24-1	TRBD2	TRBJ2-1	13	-	CATSEASGGPQFF	TGTGCCACCAGTGAGGCTAGCGGGGGTCCGCAGTTCTTC
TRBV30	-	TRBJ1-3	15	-	CAWIRDTVSGNTIYF	TGTGCCTGGATTCGGGACACAGTCTCTGGAAACACCATATATTTT
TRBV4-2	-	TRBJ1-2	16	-	CASSLPPVRSTDGYTF	TGTGCCAGCAGCCTCCCCCCGGTGAGGTCCACCGATGGCTACACCTTC
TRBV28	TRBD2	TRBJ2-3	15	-	CASSLPSGLTDTQYF	TGTGCCAGCAGTTTACCTAGCGGACTCACAGATACGCAGTATTTT
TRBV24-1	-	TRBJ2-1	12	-	CATSDGPREQFF	TGTGCCACCAGTGATGGGCCTAGGGAGCAGTTCTTC
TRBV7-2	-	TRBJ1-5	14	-	CASSFQAVNQPQHF	TGTGCCAGCAGCTTTCAGGCAGTCAATCAGCCCCAGCATTTT
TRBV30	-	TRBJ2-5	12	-	CAWKGSQETQYF	TGTGCCTGGAAAGGGAGTCAAGAGACCCAGTACTTC
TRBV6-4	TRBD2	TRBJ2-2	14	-	CASSGGGDTGELFF	TGTGCCAGCAGTGGCGGGGGTGACACCGGGGAGCTGTTTTTT
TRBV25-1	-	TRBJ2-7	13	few	CASSPGTSYEQYF	TGTGCCAGCTCACCCGGGACATCATACGAGCAGTACTTC
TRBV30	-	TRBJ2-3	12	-	CACSLATDTQYF	TGTGCCTGTTCTCTAGCAACAGATACGCAGTATTTT
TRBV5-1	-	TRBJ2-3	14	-	CASTSGLYTDTQYF	TGCGCCAGCACCTCGGGACTCTACACAGATACGCAGTATTTT
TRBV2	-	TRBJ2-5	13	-	CASSSGDQETQYF	TGTGCCAGCTCTTCGGGGGACCAAGAGACCCAGTACTTC